Here is one T cell receptor (beta chain) with its context. As yet, its antigen is unknown. Produced via immunoSEQ multiplex PCR; TCRdb's table is partial and in-frame only. The profile covers several thousand clones, with under 85% appearing a single time and around 8% taken by the ten largest. Tumor samples were taken before definitive surgery or chemotherapy. The sample comes from a study of high-grade serous ovarian cancer treatment subgroups. Study-wide context: Each sample yielded on average roughly 7,400 unique TCR beta rearrangements from some 15,000 reads. Study-level findings and limits: The analyses considered CDR3 and ignored CDR1 and CDR2.

The CDR3 totals 17 residues. Germline-derived CDR1 and CDR2 are MGHRA and YSYEKL. After removal of 3 bases from V and 5 bases from J, the junction contained 12 bases not matched to a gene. This chain connects TRBV4-1 to TRBJ1-2, with 10 bases fitting TRBD1. This receptor was obtained from a human donor with high-grade serous ovarian cancer. The sample taken for sequencing was tumor tissue. The CDR3: CASSHTGTGALRYGYTF. CDR3 DNA: TGCGCCAGCAGCCATACCGGGACAGGGGCCCTTAGGTATGGCTACACCTTC.